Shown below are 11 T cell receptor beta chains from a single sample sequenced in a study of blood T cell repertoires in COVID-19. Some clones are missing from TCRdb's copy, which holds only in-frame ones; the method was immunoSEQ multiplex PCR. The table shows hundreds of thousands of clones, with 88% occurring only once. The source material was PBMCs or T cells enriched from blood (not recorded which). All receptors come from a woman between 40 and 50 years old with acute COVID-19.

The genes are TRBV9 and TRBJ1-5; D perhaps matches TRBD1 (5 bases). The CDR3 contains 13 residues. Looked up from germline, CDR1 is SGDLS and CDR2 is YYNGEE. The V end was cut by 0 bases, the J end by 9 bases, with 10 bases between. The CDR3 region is CASSVGGGRPQHF. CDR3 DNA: TGTGCCAGCAGCGTAGGCGGGGGGAGGCCCCAGCATTTT.

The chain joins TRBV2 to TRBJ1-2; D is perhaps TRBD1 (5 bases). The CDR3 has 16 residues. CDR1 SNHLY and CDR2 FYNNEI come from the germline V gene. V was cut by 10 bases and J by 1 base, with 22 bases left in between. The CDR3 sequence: CATQFFKSTVNYGYTF. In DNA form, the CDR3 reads TGTGCCACCCAATTTTTTAAGTCGACAGTTAACTATGGCTACACCTTC.

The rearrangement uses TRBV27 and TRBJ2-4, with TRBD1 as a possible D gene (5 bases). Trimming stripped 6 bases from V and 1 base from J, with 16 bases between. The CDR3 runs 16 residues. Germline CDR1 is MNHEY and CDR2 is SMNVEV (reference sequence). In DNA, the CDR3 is TGTGCCAGCAGCGACCGCAGGGTATTGGCCAAAAACATTCAGTACTTC. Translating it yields CASSDRRVLAKNIQYF.

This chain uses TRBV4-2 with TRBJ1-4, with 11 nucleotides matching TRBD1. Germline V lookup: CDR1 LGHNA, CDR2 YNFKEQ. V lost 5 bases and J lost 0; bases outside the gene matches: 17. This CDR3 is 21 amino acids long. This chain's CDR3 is CASSKVWAGPGQGATNEKLFF. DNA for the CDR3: TGTGCCAGCAGCAAAGTTTGGGCCGGACCGGGACAGGGGGCAACTAATGAAAAACTGTTTTTT.

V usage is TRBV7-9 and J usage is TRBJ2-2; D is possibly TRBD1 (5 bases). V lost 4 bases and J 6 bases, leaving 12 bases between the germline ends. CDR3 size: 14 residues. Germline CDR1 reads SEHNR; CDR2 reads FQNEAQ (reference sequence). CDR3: CASSYQGGAGELFF. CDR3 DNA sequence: TGTGCCAGCAGCTACCAGGGCGGAGCCGGGGAGCTGTTTTTT.

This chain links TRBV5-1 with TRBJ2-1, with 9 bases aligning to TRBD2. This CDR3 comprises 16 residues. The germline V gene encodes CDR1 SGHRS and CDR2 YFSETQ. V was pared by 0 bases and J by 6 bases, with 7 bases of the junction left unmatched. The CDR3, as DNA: TGCGCCAGCAGCTTGGGTGTAGCGGGGGATCTCAATGAGCAGTTCTTC. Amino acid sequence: CASSLGVAGDLNEQFF.

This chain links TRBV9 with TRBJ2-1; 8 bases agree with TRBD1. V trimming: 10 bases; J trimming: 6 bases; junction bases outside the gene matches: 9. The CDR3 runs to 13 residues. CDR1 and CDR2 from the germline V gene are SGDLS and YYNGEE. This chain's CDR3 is CASGQGIANEQFF. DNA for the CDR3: TGTGCCTCCGGACAGGGTATAGCCAATGAGCAGTTCTTC.

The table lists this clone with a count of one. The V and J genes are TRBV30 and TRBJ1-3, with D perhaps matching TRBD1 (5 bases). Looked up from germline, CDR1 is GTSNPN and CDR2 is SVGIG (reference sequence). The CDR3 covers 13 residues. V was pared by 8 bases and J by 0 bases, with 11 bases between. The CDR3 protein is CAAWGLSGNTIYF. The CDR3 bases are TGTGCCGCGTGGGGACTCTCTGGAAACACCATATATTTT.

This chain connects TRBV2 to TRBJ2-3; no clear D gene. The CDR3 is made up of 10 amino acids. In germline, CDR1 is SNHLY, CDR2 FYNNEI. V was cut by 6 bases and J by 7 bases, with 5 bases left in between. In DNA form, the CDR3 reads TGTGCCAGCAGACAGCATACGCAGTATTTT. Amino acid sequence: CASRQHTQYF.

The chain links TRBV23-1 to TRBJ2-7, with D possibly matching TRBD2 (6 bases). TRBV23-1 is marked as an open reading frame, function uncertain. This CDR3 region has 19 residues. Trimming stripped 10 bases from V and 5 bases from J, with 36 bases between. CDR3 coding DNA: TGCGCCAACCTATATCTCTTGGGGGGTGATGGGTCGACTCGGAACGAGCAGTACTTC. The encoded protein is CANLYLLGGDGSTRNEQYF.

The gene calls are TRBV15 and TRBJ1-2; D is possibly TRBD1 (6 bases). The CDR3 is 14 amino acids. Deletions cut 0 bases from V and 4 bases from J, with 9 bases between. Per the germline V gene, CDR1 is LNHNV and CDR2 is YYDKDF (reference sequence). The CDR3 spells CATSRDRQAYGYTF. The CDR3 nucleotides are TGTGCCACCAGCAGAGATCGACAGGCCTATGGCTACACCTTC.